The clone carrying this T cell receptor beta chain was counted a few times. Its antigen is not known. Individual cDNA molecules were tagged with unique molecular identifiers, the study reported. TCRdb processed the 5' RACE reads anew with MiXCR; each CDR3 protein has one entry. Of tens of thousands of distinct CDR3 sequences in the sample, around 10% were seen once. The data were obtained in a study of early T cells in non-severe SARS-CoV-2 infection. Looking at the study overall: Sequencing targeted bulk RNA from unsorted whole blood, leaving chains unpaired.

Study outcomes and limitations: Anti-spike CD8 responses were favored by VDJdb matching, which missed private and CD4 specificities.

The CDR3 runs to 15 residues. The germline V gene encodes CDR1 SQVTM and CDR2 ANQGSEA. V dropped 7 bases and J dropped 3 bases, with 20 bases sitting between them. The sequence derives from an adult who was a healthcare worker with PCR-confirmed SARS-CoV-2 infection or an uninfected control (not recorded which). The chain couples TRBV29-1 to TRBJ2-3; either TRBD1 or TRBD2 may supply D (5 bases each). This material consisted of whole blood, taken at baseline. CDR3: CSARTGTGRTDTQYF. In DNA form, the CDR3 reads TGCAGCGCCCGTACCGGGACCGGACGTACAGATACGCAGTATTTT.